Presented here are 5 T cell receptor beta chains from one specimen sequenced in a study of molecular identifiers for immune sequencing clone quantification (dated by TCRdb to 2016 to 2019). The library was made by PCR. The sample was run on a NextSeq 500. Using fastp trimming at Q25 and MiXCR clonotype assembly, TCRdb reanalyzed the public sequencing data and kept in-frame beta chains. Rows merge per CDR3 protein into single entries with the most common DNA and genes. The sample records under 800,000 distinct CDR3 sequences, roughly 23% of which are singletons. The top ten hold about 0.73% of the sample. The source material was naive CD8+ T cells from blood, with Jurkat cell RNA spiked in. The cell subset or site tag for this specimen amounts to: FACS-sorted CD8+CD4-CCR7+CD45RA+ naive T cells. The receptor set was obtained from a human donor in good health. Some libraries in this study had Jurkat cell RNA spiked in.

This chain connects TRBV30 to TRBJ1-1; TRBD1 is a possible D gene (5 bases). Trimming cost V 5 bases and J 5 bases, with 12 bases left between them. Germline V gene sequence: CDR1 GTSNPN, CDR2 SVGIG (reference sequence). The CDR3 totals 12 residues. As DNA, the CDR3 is TGTGCCTGGTGGGGACTGGGGACTGAAGCTTTCTTT. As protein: CAWWGLGTEAFF.

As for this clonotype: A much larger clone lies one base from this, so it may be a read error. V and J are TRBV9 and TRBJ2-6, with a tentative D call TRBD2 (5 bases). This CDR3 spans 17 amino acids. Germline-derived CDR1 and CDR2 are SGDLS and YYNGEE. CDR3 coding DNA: TGTGTCAGCAGCCCCGGTGGTACGGGGACTGGGGCCAACGTCCTGACTTTC. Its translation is CVSSPGGTGTGANVLTF.

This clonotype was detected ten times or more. In DNA form, the CDR3 reads TGCGCCAGCAGCCAGGGCAGCTGGACCTACGAGCAGTACTTC. Its translation: CASSQGSWTYEQYF. The genes are TRBV4-3 and TRBJ2-7; D is undetermined. Trimming removed 3 bases at V and 2 bases at J, with 11 bases between. Germline V lookup: CDR1 LGHNA, CDR2 YSLEER. This CDR3 has 14 residues.

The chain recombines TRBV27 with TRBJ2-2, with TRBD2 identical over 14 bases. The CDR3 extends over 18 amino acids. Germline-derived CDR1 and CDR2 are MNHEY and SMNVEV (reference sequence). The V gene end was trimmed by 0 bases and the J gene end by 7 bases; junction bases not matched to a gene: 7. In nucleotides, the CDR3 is TGTGCCAGCAGTTTATCGACTAGCGGGAGGGCCTTTGGCGGGGAGCTGTTTTTT. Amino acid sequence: CASSLSTSGRAFGGELFF.

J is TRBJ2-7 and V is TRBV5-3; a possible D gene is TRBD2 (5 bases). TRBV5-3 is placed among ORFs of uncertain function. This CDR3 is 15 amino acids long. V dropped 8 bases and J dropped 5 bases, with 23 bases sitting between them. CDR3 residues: CASSPRAALFHEQYF. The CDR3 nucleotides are TGTGCCAGTAGCCCGCGGGCCGCCCTTTTCCACGAGCAGTACTTC.